What follows are 18 T cell receptor beta chains derived from one specimen sequenced in a study of cytomegalovirus exposure and HLA in healthy donors. Primers included in the PCR were 60 Vbeta and 13 Jbeta primers. Assay used: immunoSEQ multiplex PCR; TCRdb lists only in-frame clones, some missing. Here the sample spans 95,000 to 100,000 clones, 70% to 80% being singletons. The sample taken for sequencing was PBMCs. These receptors were taken from a man aged 35-49 years in good health and CMV-seronegative.

This clone appeared once. CDR3 in DNA: TGTGCCAGCAGTCTCCAGTTTAACTATGGCTACACCTTC. Residues: CASSLQFNYGYTF. The V and J genes are TRBV27 and TRBJ1-2; no firm D call. Trimming pared 5 bases from V and 1 base from J, leaving 8 bases between. There are 13 residues in the CDR3. Germline CDR1 reads MNHEY; CDR2 reads SMNVEV (reference sequence).

In DNA form, the CDR3 reads TGCGCCAGCAGCTTGATAGCGGGCAATGAGCAGTTCTTC. Protein product: CASSLIAGNEQFF. The chain has TRBV5-1 and TRBJ2-1; 7 bases are shared with TRBD2. The CDR3 is made up of 13 amino acids. The J segment lost 6 bases and the V segment lost 1 base, leaving 1 base of the junction unmatched. Germline CDR1 SGHRS, CDR2 YFSETQ.

The chain uses TRBV5-4 and TRBJ2-3; tentatively, D is TRBD2 (6 bases). The CDR3 runs 16 residues. The germline V gene encodes CDR1 SGHNT and CDR2 YYREEE (reference sequence). The V end lost 4 bases, the J end lost 0 bases, and 15 bases lay between the germline ends. This CDR3 reads CASSVARLDSTDTQYF. The CDR3 DNA follows: TGTGCCAGCAGCGTAGCGAGACTAGATAGCACAGATACGCAGTATTTT.

There are a few counts of this clone. The chain is built from TRBV4-1 and TRBJ2-2; possible D gene TRBD2, 5 bases. Germline CDR1 reads MGHRA; CDR2 reads YSYEKL. V was clipped by 0 bases and J by 4 bases, with 9 bases between them. This CDR3 comprises 15 residues. CDR3 region: CASSQDSSFTGELFF. The DNA for the CDR3 is TGCGCCAGCAGCCAAGATTCTAGCTTCACCGGGGAGCTGTTTTTT.

The chain recombines TRBV29-1 with TRBJ2-6, with 11 bases fitting TRBD1. With 4 bases clipped from V and 0 bases from J, the junction kept 8 bases outside the gene matches. The CDR3 runs to 18 residues. Germline V gives CDR1 SQVTM, CDR2 ANQGSEA. The CDR3 is CSVGVGTGGFSGANVLTF. DNA for the CDR3: TGCAGCGTTGGTGTAGGGACAGGGGGATTCTCTGGGGCCAACGTCCTGACTTTC.

A few counts support this clone. The chain employs TRBV4-1 and TRBJ2-5; D possibly corresponds to TRBD2 (6 bases). The CDR3 extends over 14 amino acids. Trimming pared 3 bases from V and 5 bases from J, leaving 13 bases between. Germline-derived CDR1 and CDR2 are MGHRA and YSYEKL. CDR3 amino acids: CASSQVGTGETQYF. CDR3 bases: TGCGCCAGCAGCCAGGTGGGGACTGGGGAGACCCAGTACTTC.

The V gene is TRBV18, the J gene TRBJ1-5, with D possibly being TRBD1 (5 bases). Deletions cut 0 bases from V and 2 bases from J, with 11 bases between. The CDR3 is 16 residues long. Germline assignment: CDR1 KGHSH and CDR2 LQKENI. The CDR3: CASSPPGGDRNQPQHF. The CDR3 region has the DNA TGTGCCAGCTCACCACCGGGGGGGGATCGCAATCAGCCCCAGCATTTT.

This sequence joins TRBV9 and TRBJ1-1, with TRBD1 identical over 8 bases. The CDR3 covers 15 residues. Germline trimming cut 4 bases from V and 0 bases from J; bases unmatched to any gene: 5. Germline V gene sequence: CDR1 SGDLS, CDR2 YYNGEE. The CDR3 DNA reads as TGTGCCAGCAGCATTGGGACAGGTTTGAACACTGAAGCTTTCTTT. This encodes CASSIGTGLNTEAFF.

V usage is TRBV5-3 and J usage is TRBJ1-4; 8 nucleotides align to TRBD1. TRBV5-3 is assigned to the ORF class and has an uncertain function. This CDR3 has 17 amino acids. The V segment lost 5 bases and the J segment 8 bases; nucleotides outside the gene matches: 17. The DNA of the CDR3 is TGTGCCAGAAGGAACCTCAAGCCCCAGGGGGCGAAAGAAAAACTGTTTTTT. Its translation: CARRNLKPQGAKEKLFF.

The chain employs TRBV7-9 and TRBJ2-6; D is unclear. This CDR3 spans 11 amino acids. Trimming took 5 bases from V and 8 from J, leaving 4 bases between them. In germline, CDR1 is SEHNR, CDR2 FQNEAQ (reference sequence). CDR3 residues: CASSLTNVLTF. As DNA, the CDR3 is TGTGCCAGCAGCCTTACCAACGTCCTGACTTTC.

The CDR3 reads CASRKTGGGGETQYF. CDR3 nucleotides: TGTGCCAGCAGGAAAACAGGGGGCGGAGGAGAGACCCAGTACTTC. The chain couples TRBV28 to TRBJ2-5; TRBD1 matches 9 bases. CDR1 and CDR2 (germline): MDHEN, SYDVKM. CDR3 length: 15 residues. With 6 bases clipped from V and 4 bases from J, the junction kept 9 bases outside the gene matches.

The V and J genes are TRBV5-1 and TRBJ1-4; D may be TRBD1 (6 bases). The CDR3 is 15 amino acids. CDR1 is SGHRS, CDR2 YFSETQ, per germline. The V end lost 1 base, the J end lost 8 bases, and 15 bases lay between the germline ends. CDR3: CASSLTGSVGEKLFF. The CDR3 nucleotides are TGCGCCAGCAGCTTGACAGGGAGCGTGGGGGAAAAACTGTTTTTT. Drawing the rest from reference TRBV5-1 and TRBJ1-4, the complete variable domain is KAGVTQTPRYLIKTRGQQVTLSCSPISGHRSVSWYQQTPGQGLQFLFEYFSETQRNKGNFPGRFSGRQFSNSRSEMNVSTLELGDSALYLCASSLTGSVGEKLFFGSGTQLSVL.

The chain links TRBV27 to TRBJ1-4, with 9 bases that match TRBD1. CDR1 is MNHEY and CDR2 is SMNVEV in the germline V gene (reference sequence). After removal of 10 bases from V and 4 bases from J, the junction contained 10 bases not matched to a gene. This CDR3 is built from 15 residues. The DNA for the CDR3 is TGTGCCATCCGGGGTGCGGGACAGGGTAATGAAAAACTGTTTTTT. It specifies CAIRGAGQGNEKLFF. Full variable domain (outside the CDR3, taken from reference TRBV27 and TRBJ1-4): EAQVTQNPRYLITVTGKKLTVTCSQNMNHEYMSWYRQDPGLGLRQIYYSMNVEVTDKGDVPEGYKVSRKEKRNFPLILESPSPNQTSLYFCAIRGAGQGNEKLFFGSGTQLSVL.

The V and J genes are TRBV2 and TRBJ1-5; D not certain. This CDR3 is built from 13 residues. The germline gives CDR1 SNHLY, CDR2 FYNNEI. Trimming cost V 5 bases and J 5 bases, with 10 bases left between them. CDR3 bases: TGTGCCAGCAGTATACTCCCCGATCAGCCCCAGCATTTT. Encoded protein: CASSILPDQPQHF.

This rearrangement joins TRBV11-3 to TRBJ2-2, with 8 bases matching TRBD1. Germline V gene data show CDR1 as SGHNT and CDR2 as YENEEA. The CDR3 runs 13 residues. Trimming removed 8 bases from V and 1 base from J; junction bases left unmatched: 0. The CDR3 here is CASGTGNTGELFF. CDR3 nucleotide sequence: TGTGCCAGCGGGACAGGGAACACCGGGGAGCTGTTTTTT. The whole variable domain, filled in from reference TRBV11-3 and TRBJ2-2, reads EAGVVQSPRYKIIEKKQPVAFWCNPISGHNTLYWYLQNLGQGPELLIRYENEEAVDDSQLPKDRFSAERLKGVDSTLKIQPAELGDSAVYLCASGTGNTGELFFGEGSRLTVL.

Comments on this clone: Other DNA sequences in the same sample also yield this CDR3. This chain connects TRBV28 to TRBJ1-2, with TRBD1 as a possible D gene (5 bases). Germline CDR1 and CDR2: MDHEN and SYDVKM. V lost 2 bases to trimming and J lost 0 bases, with 10 bases between them. This CDR3 contains 15 residues. The CDR3: CASSLRDRSNYGYTF. CDR3 nucleotide sequence: TGTGCCAGCAGTTTACGAGACAGATCTAACTATGGCTACACCTTC.

Remarks on this clone: The same CDR3 also results from other DNA sequences found in this sample. The chain combines TRBV6-1 with TRBJ2-7; no firm D call. Germline CDR1 MNHNS, CDR2 SASEGT. The CDR3 is 15 amino acids. V lost 2 bases and J lost 3, with 14 bases in between. In nucleotides, the CDR3 is TGTGCCAGCAGTGAAACCGGAGCTGGGTTCTACGAGCAGTACTTC. This codes for CASSETGAGFYEQYF.

This clone was picked up a small number of times. Other DNA sequences within the sample encode an identical CDR3. The chain is built from TRBV5-6 and TRBJ1-6, with D perhaps matching TRBD1 (6 bases). CDR1 and CDR2 (germline): SGHDT, YYEEEE. The V and J ends lost 2 bases and 7 bases respectively, with 10 bases between them. The CDR3 is 14 residues long. The CDR3 DNA reads TGTGCCAGCAGCTTAGGACAGATCAATTCACCCCTCCACTTT. It specifies CASSLGQINSPLHF.